This T cell receptor beta chain originates from a study of tissue T cells after allogeneic stem cell transplantation. Whole-study context: Adult allogeneic hematopoietic cell transplant recipients with steroid-refractory graft-versus-host disease were prospectively enrolled for research autopsy. Smaller viable blood or marrow samples skipped sorting for direct DNA extraction. Study-level points and caveats: Only a limited share of tissue TCRs appeared in blood or spleen. Across patients, clones rarely overlapped, yet motif clusters were shared tissue-specifically.

This CDR3 contains 15 residues. Per the germline V gene, CDR1 is SGHRS and CDR2 is YFSETQ. The trim removed 4 bases at V and 12 bases at J, leaving 16 bases unmatched. This clone was detected once. The antigen is not known. Only in-frame clones appear in the TCRdb table, and some are missing; sequencing was by immunoSEQ multiplex PCR. The sample comprises 26,000 or so clones, roughly nine tenths of which are singletons, and roughly 2% rests with the top ten. This TCR was recovered from a male donor at least 60 years old who later had graft-versus-host disease after an allogeneic stem cell transplant. Sequenced material: blood, taken before transplantation. The V and J genes are TRBV5-1 and TRBJ2-1, with 7 bases matching TRBD2. In nucleotides, the CDR3 is TGCGCCAGCAGCAGTAGCGGGCGGGAATTGGAGCGGCAGTTCTTC. This encodes CASSSSGRELERQFF.